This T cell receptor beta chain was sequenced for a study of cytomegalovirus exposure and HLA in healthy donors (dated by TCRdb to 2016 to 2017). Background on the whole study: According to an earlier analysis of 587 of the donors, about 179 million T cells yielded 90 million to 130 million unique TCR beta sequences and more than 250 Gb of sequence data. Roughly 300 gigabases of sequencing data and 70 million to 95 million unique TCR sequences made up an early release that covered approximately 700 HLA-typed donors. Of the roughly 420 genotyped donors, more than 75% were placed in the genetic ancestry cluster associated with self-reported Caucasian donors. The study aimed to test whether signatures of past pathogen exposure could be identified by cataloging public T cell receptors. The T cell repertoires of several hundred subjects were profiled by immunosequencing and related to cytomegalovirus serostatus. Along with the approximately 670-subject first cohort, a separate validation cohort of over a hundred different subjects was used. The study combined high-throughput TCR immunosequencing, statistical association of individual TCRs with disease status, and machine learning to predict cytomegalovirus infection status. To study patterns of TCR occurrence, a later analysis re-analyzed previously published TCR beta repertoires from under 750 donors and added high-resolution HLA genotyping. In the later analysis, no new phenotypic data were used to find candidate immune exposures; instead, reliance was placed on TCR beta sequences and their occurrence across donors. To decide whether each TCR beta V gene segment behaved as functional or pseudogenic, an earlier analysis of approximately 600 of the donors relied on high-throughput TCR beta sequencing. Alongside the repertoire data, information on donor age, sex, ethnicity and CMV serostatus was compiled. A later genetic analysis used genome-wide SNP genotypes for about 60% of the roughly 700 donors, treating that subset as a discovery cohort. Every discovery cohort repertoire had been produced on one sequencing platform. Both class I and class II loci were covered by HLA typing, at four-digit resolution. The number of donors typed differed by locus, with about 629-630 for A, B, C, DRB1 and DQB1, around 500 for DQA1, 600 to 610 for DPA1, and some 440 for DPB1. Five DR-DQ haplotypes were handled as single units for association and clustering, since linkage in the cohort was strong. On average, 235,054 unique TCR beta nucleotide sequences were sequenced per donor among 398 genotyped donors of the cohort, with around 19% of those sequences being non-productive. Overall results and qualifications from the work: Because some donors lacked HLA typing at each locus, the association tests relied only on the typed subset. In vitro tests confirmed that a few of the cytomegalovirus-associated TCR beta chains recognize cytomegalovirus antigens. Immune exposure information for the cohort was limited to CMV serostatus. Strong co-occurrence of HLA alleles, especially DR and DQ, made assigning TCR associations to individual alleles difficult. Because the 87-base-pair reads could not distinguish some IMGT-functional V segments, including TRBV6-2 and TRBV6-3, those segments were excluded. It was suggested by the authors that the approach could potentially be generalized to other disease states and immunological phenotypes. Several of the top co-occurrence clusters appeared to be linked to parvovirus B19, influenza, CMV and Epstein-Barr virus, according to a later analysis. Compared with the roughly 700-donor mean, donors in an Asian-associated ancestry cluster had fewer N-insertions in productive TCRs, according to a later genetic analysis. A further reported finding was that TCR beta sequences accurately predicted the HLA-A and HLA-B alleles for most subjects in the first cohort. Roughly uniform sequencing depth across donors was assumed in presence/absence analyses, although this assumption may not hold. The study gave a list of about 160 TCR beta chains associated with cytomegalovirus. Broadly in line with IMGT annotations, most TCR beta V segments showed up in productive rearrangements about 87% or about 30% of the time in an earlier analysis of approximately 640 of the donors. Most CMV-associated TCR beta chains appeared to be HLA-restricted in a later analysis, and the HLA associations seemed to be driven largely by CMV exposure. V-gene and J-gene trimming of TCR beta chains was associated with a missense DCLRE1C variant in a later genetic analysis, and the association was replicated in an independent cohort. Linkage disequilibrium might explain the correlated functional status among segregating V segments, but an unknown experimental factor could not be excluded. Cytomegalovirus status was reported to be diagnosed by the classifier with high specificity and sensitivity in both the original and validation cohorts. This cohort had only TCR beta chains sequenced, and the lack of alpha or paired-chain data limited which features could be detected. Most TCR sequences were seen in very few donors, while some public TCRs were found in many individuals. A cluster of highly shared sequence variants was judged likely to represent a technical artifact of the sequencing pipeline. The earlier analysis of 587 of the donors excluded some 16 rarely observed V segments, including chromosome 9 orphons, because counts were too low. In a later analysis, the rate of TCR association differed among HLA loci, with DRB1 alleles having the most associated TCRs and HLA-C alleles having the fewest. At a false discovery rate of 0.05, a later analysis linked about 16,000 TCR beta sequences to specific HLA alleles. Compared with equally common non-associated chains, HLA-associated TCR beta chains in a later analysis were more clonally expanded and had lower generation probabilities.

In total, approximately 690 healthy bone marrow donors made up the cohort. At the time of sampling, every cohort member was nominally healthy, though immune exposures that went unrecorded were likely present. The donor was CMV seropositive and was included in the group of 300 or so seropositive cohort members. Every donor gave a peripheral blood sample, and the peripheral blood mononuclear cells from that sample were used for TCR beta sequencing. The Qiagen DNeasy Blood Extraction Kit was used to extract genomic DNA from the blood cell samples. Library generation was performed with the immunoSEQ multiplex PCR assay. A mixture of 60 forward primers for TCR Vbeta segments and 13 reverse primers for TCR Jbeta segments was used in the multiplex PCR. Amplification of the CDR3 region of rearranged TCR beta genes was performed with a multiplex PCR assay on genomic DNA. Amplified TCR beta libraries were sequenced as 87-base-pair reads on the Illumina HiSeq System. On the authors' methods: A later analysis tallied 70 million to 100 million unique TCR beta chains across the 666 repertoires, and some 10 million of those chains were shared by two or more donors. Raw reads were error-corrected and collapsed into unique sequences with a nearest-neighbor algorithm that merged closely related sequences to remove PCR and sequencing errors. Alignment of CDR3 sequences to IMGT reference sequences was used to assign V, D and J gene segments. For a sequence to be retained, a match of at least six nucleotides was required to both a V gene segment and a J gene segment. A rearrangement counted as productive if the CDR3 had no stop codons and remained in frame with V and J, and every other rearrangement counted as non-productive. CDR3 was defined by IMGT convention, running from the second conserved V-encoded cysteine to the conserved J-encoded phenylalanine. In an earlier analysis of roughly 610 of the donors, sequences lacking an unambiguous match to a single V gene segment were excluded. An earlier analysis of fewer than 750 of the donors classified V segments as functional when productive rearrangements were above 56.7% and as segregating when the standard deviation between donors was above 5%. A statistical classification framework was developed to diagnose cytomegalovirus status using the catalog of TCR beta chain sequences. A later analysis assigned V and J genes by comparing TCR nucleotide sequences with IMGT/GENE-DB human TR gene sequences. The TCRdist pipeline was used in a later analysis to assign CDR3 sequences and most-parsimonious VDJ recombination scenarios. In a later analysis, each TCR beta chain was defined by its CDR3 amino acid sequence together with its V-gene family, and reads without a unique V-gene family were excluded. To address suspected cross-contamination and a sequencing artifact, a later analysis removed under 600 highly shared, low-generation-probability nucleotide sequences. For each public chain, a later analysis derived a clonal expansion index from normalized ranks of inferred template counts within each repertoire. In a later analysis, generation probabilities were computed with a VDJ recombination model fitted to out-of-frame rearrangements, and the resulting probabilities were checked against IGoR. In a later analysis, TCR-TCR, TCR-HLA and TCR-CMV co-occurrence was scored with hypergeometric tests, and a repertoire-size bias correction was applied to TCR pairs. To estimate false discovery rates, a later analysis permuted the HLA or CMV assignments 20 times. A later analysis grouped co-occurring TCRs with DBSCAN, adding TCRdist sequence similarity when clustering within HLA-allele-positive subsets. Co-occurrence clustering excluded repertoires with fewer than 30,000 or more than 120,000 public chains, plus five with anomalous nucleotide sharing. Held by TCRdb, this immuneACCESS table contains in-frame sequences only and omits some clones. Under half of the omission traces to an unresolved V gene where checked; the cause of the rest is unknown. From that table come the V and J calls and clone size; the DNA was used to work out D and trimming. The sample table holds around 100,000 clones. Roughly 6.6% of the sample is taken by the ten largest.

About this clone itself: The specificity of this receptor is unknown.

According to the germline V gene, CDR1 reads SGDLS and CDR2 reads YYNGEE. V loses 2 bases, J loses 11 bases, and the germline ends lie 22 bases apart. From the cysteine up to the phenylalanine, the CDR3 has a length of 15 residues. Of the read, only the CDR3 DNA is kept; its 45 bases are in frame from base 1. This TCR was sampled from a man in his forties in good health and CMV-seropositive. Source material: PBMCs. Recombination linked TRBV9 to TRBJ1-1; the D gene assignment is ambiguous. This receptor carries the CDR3 CASSVSEVGSSGAFF. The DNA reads TGTGCCAGCAGCGTCTCCGAGGTGGGGTCGTCGGGGGCTTTCTTT. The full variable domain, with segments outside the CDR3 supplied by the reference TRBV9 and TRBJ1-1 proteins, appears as DSGVTQTPKHLITATGQRVTLRCSPRSGDLSVYWYQQSLDQGLQFLIQYYNGEERAKGNILERFSAQQFPDLHSELNLSSLELGDSALYFCASSVSEVGSSGAFFGQGTRLTVV.